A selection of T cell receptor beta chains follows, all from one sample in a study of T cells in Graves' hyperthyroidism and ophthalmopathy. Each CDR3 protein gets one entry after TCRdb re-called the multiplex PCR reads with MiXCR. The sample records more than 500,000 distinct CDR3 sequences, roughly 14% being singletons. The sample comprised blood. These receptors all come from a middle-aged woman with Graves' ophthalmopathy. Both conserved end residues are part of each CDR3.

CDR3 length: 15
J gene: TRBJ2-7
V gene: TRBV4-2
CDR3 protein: CASSFTASASYEQYF

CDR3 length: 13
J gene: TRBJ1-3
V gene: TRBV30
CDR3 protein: CAWEGTGGNTIYF

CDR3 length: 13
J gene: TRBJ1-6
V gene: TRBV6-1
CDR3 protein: CASNQGGNSPLHF

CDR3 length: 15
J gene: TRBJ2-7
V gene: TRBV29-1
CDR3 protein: CSVEIVGTRNYEQYF

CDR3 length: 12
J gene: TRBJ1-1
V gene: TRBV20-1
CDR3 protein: CSAPNRDTEAFF

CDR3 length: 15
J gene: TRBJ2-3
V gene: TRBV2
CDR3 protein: CASSEARFDTDTQYF

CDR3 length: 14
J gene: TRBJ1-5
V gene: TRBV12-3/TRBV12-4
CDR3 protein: CASSLPGERQPQHF

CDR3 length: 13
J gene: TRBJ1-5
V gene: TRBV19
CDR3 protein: CASAGTGNQPQHF

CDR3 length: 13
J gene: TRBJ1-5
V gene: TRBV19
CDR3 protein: CASRGQGSQPQHF

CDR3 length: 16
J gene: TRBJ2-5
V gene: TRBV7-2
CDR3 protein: CASSTRLAEGLGTQYF

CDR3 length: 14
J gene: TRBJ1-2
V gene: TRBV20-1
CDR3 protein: CSAGKGIRGYGYTF

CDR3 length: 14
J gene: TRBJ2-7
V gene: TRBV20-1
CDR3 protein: CSATLAGDSYEQYF

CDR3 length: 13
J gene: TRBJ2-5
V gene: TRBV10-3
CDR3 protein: CATKRSGEETQYF

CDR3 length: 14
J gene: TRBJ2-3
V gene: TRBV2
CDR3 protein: CASSPSVHTDTQYF

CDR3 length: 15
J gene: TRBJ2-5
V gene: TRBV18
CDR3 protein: CASSPPPGLQETQYF

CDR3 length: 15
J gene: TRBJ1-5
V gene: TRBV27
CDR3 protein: CASSFGRGSDQPQHF